Listed below are T cell receptor beta chains from one sample, sequenced in a study of shared clonotypes between healthy human individuals. Data came from immunoSEQ multiplex PCR; TCRdb stores just in-frame clones and leaves some out. The sample shows fewer than 1.4 million clones, approximately 78% of them seen only once. Sequencing was performed on memory CD4+ T cells from PBMCs. The receptors stem from a man aged 18 to 35 in good health. Some clones in this sample may be carry-over from other donors' samples. Both conserved end residues are part of each CDR3. Each record gives: D gene, J gene, clone size, V gene, CDR3 DNA, CDR3 protein. The D gene is left open where the match is weak. Clone sizes are given selectively: once, few, many, or a class where the clone is expanded.

TRBD2 TRBJ2-1 NA TRBV6-1 TGTGCCAGCAGTGAAGTCAGGGGGACTAGCGGGAGCGATGAGCAGTTCTTC CASSEVRGTSGSDEQFF
TRBD2 TRBJ2-5 NA TRBV19 TGTGCCAGTAGCACTTTGGGACTAGCGGGCCTGTACCAAGAGACCCAGTACTTC CASSTLGLAGLYQETQYF
NA TRBJ2-7 NA TRBV10-3 TGTGCCATAAGAAGCCGGGAAACAACGGAGGGGGAGCAGTACTTC CAIRSRETTEGEQYF
TRBD2 TRBJ2-5 few TRBV28 TGTGCCAGCAGTTTAGCGGGAGGGACCCAGTACTTC CASSLAGGTQYF
NA TRBJ2-7 NA TRBV4-3 TGCGCCAGCAGCCAAGACTGGGGATCCAGCGGCGAGCAGTACTTC CASSQDWGSSGEQYF
TRBD2 TRBJ2-2 NA TRBV27 TGTGCCAGCACTGTTCTAGCGGGAGGGACCGGGGAGCTGTTTTTT CASTVLAGGTGELFF
TRBD1 TRBJ2-7 once TRBV11-3 TGTGCCAGCAGTCGAAATTCCGGGACAGGGACCGAGCAGTACTTC CASSRNSGTGTEQYF
TRBD2 TRBJ2-2 NA TRBV9 TGTGCCAGCAGCGCTGGACTAGCGGGGGAGACGGGGTTGAGGGAGCTGTTTTTT CASSAGLAGETGLRELFF
TRBD1 TRBJ2-2 NA TRBV18 TGTGCCAGCTCACCAGGACAGGGTCCCACCGGGGAGCTGTTTTTT CASSPGQGPTGELFF
NA TRBJ2-6 NA TRBV28 TGTGCCAGCAGTTTATCAGGGTCTGGGGCCAACGTCCTGACTTTC CASSLSGSGANVLTF
NA TRBJ1-2 NA TRBV2 TGTGCCAGCAGGATCTTGGGGGGGGACTATGGCTACACCTTC CASRILGGDYGYTF
NA TRBJ2-4 NA TRBV27 TGTGCCAGCAGTTCTAGAGCCAAAAACATTCAGTACTTC CASSSRAKNIQYF
NA TRBJ2-5 NA TRBV4-2 TGTGCCAGCAGCGACCTCTTAAGCGTGGAGACCCAGTACTTC CASSDLLSVETQYF
TRBD1 TRBJ1-5 many TRBV6-1 TGTGCCAGCAGTGGCCACCCGGGACAGGGATACGATCAGCCCCAGCATTTT CASSGHPGQGYDQPQHF
NA TRBJ2-7 NA TRBV19 TGTGCCAGTAGTATTGTAGTCTCCTACGAGCAGTACTTC CASSIVVSYEQYF
TRBD1 TRBJ1-4 NA TRBV6-5 TGTGCCAGCACCGACCAACAGGGGGGATATGAAAAACTGTTTTTT CASTDQQGGYEKLFF
TRBD1 TRBJ1-4 NA TRBV5-5 TGTGCCAGCAACGGAGGGGGACAGAGAATTAATGAAAAACTGTTTTTT CASNGGGQRINEKLFF